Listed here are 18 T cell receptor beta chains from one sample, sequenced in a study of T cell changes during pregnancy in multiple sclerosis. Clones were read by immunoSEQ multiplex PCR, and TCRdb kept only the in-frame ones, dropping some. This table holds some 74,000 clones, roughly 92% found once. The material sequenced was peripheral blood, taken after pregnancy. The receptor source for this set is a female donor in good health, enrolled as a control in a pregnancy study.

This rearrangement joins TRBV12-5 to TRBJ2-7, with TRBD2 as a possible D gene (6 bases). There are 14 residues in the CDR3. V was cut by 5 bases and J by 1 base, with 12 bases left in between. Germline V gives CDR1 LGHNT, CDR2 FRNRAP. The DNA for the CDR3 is TGTGCTAGTGGTCCGGGGACTGGATCCTACGAGCAGTACTTC. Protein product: CASGPGTGSYEQYF.

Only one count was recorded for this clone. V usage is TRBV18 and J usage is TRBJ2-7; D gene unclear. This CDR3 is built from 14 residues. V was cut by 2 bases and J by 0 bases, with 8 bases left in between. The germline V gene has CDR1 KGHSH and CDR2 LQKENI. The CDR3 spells CASSPNYDSYEQYF. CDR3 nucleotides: TGTGCCAGCTCACCAAACTACGACTCCTACGAGCAGTACTTC. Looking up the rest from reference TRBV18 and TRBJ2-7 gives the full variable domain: NAGVMQNPRHLVRRRGQEARLRCSPMKGHSHVYWYRQLPEEGLKFMVYLQKENIIDESGMPKERFSAEFPKEGPSILRIQQVVRGDSAAYFCASSPNYDSYEQYFGPGTRLTVT.

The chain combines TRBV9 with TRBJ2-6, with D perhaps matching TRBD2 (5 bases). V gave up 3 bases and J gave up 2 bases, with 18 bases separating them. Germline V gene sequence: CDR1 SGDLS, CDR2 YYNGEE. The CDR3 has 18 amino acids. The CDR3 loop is CASSERSRGAAGANVLTF. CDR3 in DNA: TGTGCCAGCAGCGAGAGGAGTCGGGGAGCGGCTGGGGCCAACGTCCTGACTTTC.

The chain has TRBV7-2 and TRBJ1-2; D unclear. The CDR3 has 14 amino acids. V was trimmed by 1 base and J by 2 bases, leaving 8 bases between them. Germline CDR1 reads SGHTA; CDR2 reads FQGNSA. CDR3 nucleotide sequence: TGTGCCAGCAGCTTAGGGGCTCTAAACTATGGCTACACCTTC. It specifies CASSLGALNYGYTF.

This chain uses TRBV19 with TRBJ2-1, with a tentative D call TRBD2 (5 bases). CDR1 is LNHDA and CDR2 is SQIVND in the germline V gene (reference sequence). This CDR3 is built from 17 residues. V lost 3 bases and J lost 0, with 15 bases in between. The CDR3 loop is CASSISPGKLSYNEQFF. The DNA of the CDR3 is TGTGCCAGTAGTATCAGTCCGGGGAAACTCTCCTACAATGAGCAGTTCTTC.

CDR3 DNA: TGTGCCAGCAGCCCGGGGGTAGCGGGGCATGAGCAGTTCTTC. Its translation: CASSPGVAGHEQFF. J is TRBJ2-1 and V is TRBV11-3; TRBD2 matches 8 bases. Germline values: CDR1 SGHNT, CDR2 YENEEA. V was clipped by 5 bases and J by 8 bases; unmatched bases: 8. The CDR3 is made up of 14 amino acids.

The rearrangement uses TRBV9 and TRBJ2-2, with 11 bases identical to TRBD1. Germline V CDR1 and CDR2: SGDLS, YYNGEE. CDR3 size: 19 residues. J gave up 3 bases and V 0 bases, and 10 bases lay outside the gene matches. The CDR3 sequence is CASSVVPTGTGGYTGELFF. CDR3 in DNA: TGTGCCAGCAGCGTAGTTCCCACCGGGACAGGGGGATACACCGGGGAGCTGTTTTTT.

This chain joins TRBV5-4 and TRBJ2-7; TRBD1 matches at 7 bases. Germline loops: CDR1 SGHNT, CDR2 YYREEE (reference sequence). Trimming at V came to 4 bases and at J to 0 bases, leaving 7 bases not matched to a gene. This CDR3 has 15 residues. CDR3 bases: TGTGCCAGCAGCCCGACAGGGCCCACCTCCTACGAGCAGTACTTC. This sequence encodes CASSPTGPTSYEQYF.

This CDR3 is CASSHSSGGDYEQYF. The CDR3 DNA reads as TGTGCCAGCAGCCATTCAAGCGGGGGGGACTACGAGCAGTACTTC. The V gene is TRBV4-2, the J gene TRBJ2-7, with TRBD2 identical over 10 bases. The germline V gene has CDR1 LGHNA and CDR2 YNFKEQ. V was clipped by 3 bases and J by 3 bases; unmatched bases: 5. The CDR3 runs to 15 residues.

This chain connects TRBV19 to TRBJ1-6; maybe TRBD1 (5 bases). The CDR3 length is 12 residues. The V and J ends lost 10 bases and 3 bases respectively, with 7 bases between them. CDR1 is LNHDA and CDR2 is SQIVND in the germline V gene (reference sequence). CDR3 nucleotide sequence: TGTGCCACCAGGGACTATAATTCACCCCTCCACTTT. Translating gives CATRDYNSPLHF.

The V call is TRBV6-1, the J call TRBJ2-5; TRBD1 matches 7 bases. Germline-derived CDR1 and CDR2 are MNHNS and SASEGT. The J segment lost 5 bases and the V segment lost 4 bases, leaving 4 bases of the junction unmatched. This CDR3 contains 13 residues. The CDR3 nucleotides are TGTGCCAGCAGTGTAGGGGGCAGGGAGACCCAGTACTTC. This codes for CASSVGGRETQYF.

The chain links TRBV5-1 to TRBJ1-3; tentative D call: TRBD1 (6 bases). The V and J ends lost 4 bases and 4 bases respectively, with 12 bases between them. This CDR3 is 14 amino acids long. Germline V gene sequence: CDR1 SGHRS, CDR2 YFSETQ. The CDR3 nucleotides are TGCGCCAGCAGCGGGGGGGCTGGCGGAAACACCATATATTTT. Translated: CASSGGAGGNTIYF.

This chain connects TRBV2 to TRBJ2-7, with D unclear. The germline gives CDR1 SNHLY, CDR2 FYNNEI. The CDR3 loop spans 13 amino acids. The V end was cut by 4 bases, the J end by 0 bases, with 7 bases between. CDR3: CASSGQASYEQYF. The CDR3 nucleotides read TGTGCCAGCAGTGGGCAGGCCTCCTACGAGCAGTACTTC.

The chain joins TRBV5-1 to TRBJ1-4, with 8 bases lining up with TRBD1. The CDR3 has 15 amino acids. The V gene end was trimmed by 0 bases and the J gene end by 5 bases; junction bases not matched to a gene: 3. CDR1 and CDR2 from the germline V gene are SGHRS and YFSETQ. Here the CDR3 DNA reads TGCGCCAGCAGCTTGGATACAGGGGGAAATGAAAAACTGTTTTTT. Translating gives CASSLDTGGNEKLFF.

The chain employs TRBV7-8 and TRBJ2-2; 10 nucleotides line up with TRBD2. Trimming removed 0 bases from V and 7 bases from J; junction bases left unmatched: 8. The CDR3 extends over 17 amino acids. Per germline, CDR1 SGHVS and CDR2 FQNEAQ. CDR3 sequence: CASSLASGRASIGELFF. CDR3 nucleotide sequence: TGTGCCAGCAGCTTAGCGAGCGGGAGGGCCAGTATCGGGGAGCTGTTTTTT.

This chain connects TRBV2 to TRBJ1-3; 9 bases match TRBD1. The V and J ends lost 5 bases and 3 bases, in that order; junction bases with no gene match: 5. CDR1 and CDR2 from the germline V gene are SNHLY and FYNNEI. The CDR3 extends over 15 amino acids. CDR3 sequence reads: CASSSTGGYGNTIYF. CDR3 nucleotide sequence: TGTGCCAGCAGTTCCACAGGGGGCTATGGAAACACCATATATTTT.

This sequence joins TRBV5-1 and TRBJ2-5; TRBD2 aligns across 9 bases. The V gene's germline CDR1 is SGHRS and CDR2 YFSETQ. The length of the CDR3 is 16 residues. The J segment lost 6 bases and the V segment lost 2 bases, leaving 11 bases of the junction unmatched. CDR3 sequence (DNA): TGCGCCAGCAGCTTCCTAGCGGGAAAGGGAGGGCAGACCCAGTACTTC. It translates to CASSFLAGKGGQTQYF.

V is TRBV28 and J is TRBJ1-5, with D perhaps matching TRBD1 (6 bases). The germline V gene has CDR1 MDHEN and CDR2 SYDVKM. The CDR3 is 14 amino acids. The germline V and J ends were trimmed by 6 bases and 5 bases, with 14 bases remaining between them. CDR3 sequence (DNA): TGTGCCAGCAGGCCCGGGACAAACCATCAGCCCCAGCATTTT. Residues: CASRPGTNHQPQHF.